This entry describes one T cell receptor (beta chain). Its target antigen remains unknown. No much larger clonotype is one base removed from it; base qualities were not supplied. This specimen's treatment or condition label, per the study, means: live attenuated yellow fever vaccine strain. PBMCs were isolated from peripheral blood using a standard Ficoll-Paque protocol. Dynabeads CD4 and CD8 positive selection kits were used to isolate the CD4 and CD8 T-cell fractions. RNA was extracted with TriZol from bulk PBMCs, CD4 and CD8 fractions, and dextramer-positive and dextramer-negative fractions. The source of the sample is a study of T cells after yellow fever vaccination (dated by TCRdb to 2018 to 2020). Notes on the research overall: Libraries from fractions with low cell numbers were prepared with the SMART-Seq v4 Ultra Low Input RNA kit. To follow T-cell clones before and after both primary and booster YFV17D yellow fever vaccination, bulk TCR alpha and beta repertoires underwent longitudinal sequencing. Two healthy male donors made up the cohort, one aged 18 to 29 years and the other aged 30 to 40 years. Bulk PBMC replicates and cell subsets were isolated from blood drawn at multiple timepoints before and after both primary and secondary immunization. Here is what the overall study found, with its caveats: A small fraction of clonotypes showed up in both the CD4 and CD8 compartments, probably as a result of convergent recombination. Most clones expanded after primary vaccination were re-detected after the booster (just under 97% of CD4 and about nine tenths of CD8), suggesting broad memory maintenance. Compared with the primary T-cell response, the secondary T-cell response was weaker but faster, peaking on day 5 rather than day 15. Because the study included only two donors, the extent to which the findings can be generalized is limited. Because abundant contaminating clonotypes from the bulk population could be contained in FACS-sorted repertoires, computational filtering was required.

Synthesis of TCR cDNA relied on 5'RACE template switching, a step that introduced a universal primer site along with unique molecular identifiers. Priming of cDNA synthesis was performed from both the TCR alpha and TCR beta constant segments. Libraries were amplified in two PCR steps, with sample barcodes and sequencing adapters added in the second step. Sequencing of the libraries was done on either Illumina HiSeq 2500 (2x100 bp) or NovaSeq (2x150 bp). On the study's bioinformatics: MIGEC handled demultiplexing of reads and collapsing into UMI consensus sequences, while MiXCR performed V(D)J alignment. Using edgeR on replicate PBMC samples, clonotypes were called vaccine-responding if FDR was below 0.01 and the log2 fold change was above 5 up to day 15. CD4 or CD8 identity was assigned to each bulk clonotype according to whether the clonotype was present at higher abundance in the sequenced CD4 repertoire or the sequenced CD8 repertoire. The public reads were quality trimmed at Q25 with fastp and then assembled into clones with MiXCR by TCRdb, keeping productive beta chains. CDR3 protein sequences are deduplicated, and each keeps its most common genes and DNA. What appears here as the V and J calls and clone size reflects TCRdb's work, not the paper's. The sample records roughly 50,000 distinct CDR3 sequences, approximately 7% of which are singletons. The biggest ten clones account for 25% to 30% of the sample.

The CDR3 starts with the cysteine, ends with the phenylalanine, and has 15 residues. Of the read, only the CDR3 DNA is kept; its 45 bases are in frame from base 1. V is pruned by 7 bases and J by 7 bases, leaving 13 bases of the junction without a gene match. The germline V gene supplies CDR1 MNHEY and CDR2 SVGAGI. Rearrangement joined TRBV6-5 to TRBJ2-5, with 9 central nucleotides matching TRBD1. The receptor's source is a man between 18 and 29 years old who received the YFV17D yellow fever vaccine. Source: CD8+ T cells sorted from PBMCs, taken roughly 14 days after the first yellow fever vaccination. The CDR3 region: CASTLDRGGLGTQYF. The nucleotides read TGTGCCAGCACCCTTGACAGGGGGGGACTCGGGACCCAGTACTTC.